Listed below are T cell receptor beta chains from one sample, sequenced in a study of CD8 T cells in ankylosing spondylitis. TCRdb reprocessed the 5' RACE reads via MiXCR and lists one record per CDR3 protein. This table holds over 600,000 distinct CDR3 sequences, around a fifth found once. Sample: blood, either unsorted or a sorted T cell fraction (not recorded which). All receptors derive from a male donor with ankylosing spondylitis. Each CDR3 is given with its conserved first and last residue. Each record gives: V gene, clone size, J gene, D gene, CDR3 protein, CDR3 DNA. The D gene is left open where the match is weak. Clone size is stated in some rows and not others, as once, few, many or a class when expanded.

TRBV20-1	NA	TRBJ1-4	NA	CSARDNEKLFF	TGCAGTGCCAGGGATAATGAAAAACTGTTTTTT
TRBV5-1	many	TRBJ2-7	NA	CASSLVGSGAREQYF	TGCGCCAGCAGCTTGGTCGGGTCCGGGGCGAGGGAGCAGTACTTC
TRBV24-1	once	TRBJ2-5	TRBD1	CATSDIRDRETQYF	TGTGCCACCAGTGACATCCGGGACAGGGAGACCCAGTACTTC
TRBV5-1	NA	TRBJ2-1	NA	CASSLATWDEQFF	TGCGCCAGCAGCTTGGCCACCTGGGATGAGCAGTTCTTC
TRBV7-9	few	TRBJ1-4	TRBD1	CASSPRTGRDEKLFF	TGTGCCAGCAGCCCGCGGACAGGGCGTGATGAAAAACTGTTTTTT
TRBV6-2/TRBV6-3	few	TRBJ2-5	NA	CASSLQGYEETQYF	TGTGCCAGCAGTTTACAGGGTTACGAAGAGACCCAGTACTTC
TRBV5-1	few	TRBJ2-7	TRBD1	CASSPKGQSSEQYF	TGCGCCAGCAGCCCTAAGGGACAGTCTAGCGAGCAGTACTTC
TRBV10-3	NA	TRBJ2-7	TRBD2	CAISEGGGSSLEQYF	TGTGCCATCAGTGAGGGGGGAGGGAGCTCACTCGAGCAGTACTTC
TRBV4-3	NA	TRBJ2-7	TRBD2	CASSLMLTSGSYEQYF	TGCGCCAGCAGCCTCATGCTGACTAGCGGCTCCTACGAGCAGTACTTC
TRBV27	NA	TRBJ1-2	NA	CASSSYPRDNYGYTF	TGTGCCAGCAGTTCCTACCCCCGGGACAACTATGGCTACACCTTC
TRBV12-3/TRBV12-4	NA	TRBJ1-5	NA	CASSLGQRGNQPQHF	TGTGCCAGCAGTTTAGGACAACGCGGCAATCAGCCCCAGCATTTT
TRBV25-1	NA	TRBJ2-1	TRBD2	CASSAPTSGGYNEQFF	TGTGCCAGCAGTGCCCCAACTAGCGGGGGCTACAATGAGCAGTTCTTC
TRBV12-3/TRBV12-4	few	TRBJ2-2	NA	CASSLGLLGGAGELFF	TGTGCCAGCAGTTTAGGGCTTCTCGGAGGGGCCGGGGAGCTGTTTTTT
TRBV15	NA	TRBJ2-2	TRBD1	CATSRDRGTGKNDGELFF	TGTGCCACCAGCAGAGATCGCGGGACAGGGAAAAATGACGGGGAGCTGTTTTTT